These 32 T cell receptor beta chains originate from one sample sequenced in a study of blood T cell repertoires in COVID-19. Repertoires were generated with immunoSEQ multiplex PCR, while TCRdb's copy carries only in-frame clones and drops some. The sample contains approximately 100,000 clones, approximately 80% of which appear only once. Material: peripheral blood. The receptors stem from a man in his sixties with acute or convalescent COVID-19.

The chain recombines TRBV7-8 with TRBJ2-1; the match to TRBD2 covers 9 bases. Germline V gene sequence: CDR1 SGHVS, CDR2 FQNEAQ. CDR3 length equals 17 residues. V gave up 5 bases and J gave up 4 bases; unmatched junction bases: 12. The CDR3 sequence: CASSRQITSGLYNEQFF. In DNA, the CDR3 is TGTGCCAGCAGCCGACAGATAACTAGCGGGCTTTACAATGAGCAGTTCTTC.

The CDR3 DNA reads as TGTGCCAGCAGTCCCCTCTTTACAGGGGGTAGTAACAATCAGCCCCAGCATTTT. It encodes CASSPLFTGGSNNQPQHF. The chain couples TRBV6-6 to TRBJ1-5, with 8 nucleotides matching TRBD1. Germline assignment: CDR1 MNHNY and CDR2 SVGAGI (reference sequence). The trim removed 5 bases at V and 3 bases at J, leaving 15 bases unmatched. The CDR3 is 18 amino acids.

Note on this clone: An end of the junction does not agree with germline; a read error may underlie this. The chain uses TRBV7-7 and TRBJ2-7; possible D gene TRBD1, 6 bases. CDR3 length equals 13 residues. The germline CDR1 and CDR2 sequences are SSHAT and FNYEAQ (reference sequence). This CDR3 reads CASSLAGAYEQYF. The CDR3 region has the DNA TGTGCTAGCAGCTTAGCAGGGGCCTACGAGCAGTACTTC.

The chain carries TRBV7-8 and TRBJ1-1, with 8 bases identical to TRBD1. The CDR3 is made up of 16 amino acids. Per the germline V gene, CDR1 is SGHVS and CDR2 is FQNEAQ. V shed 5 bases, J shed 4 bases, and the junction held 12 bases outside the gene matches. The CDR3 here is CASSRLDRAPSTEAFF. In DNA, the CDR3 is TGTGCCAGCAGCCGTTTGGACAGGGCCCCTAGCACTGAAGCTTTCTTT.

This clone was recorded once. V and J are TRBV7-3 and TRBJ2-3, with D possibly being TRBD1 (5 bases). Trimming shortened V by 3 bases and J by 5 bases, and 15 bases separated the two germline ends. This CDR3 region has 15 residues. The germline V gene has CDR1 SGHTA and CDR2 FQGTGA. The CDR3 DNA is TGTGCCAGCAGCTTGGGGCGCGGTTCAGGAGATACGCAGTATTTT. This encodes CASSLGRGSGDTQYF.

The CDR3 region is CASSLDTGLHEQYF. CDR3 bases: TGTGCCAGCAGCTTAGATACAGGGCTCCACGAGCAGTACTTC. The chain recombines TRBV11-2 with TRBJ2-7; TRBD1 is a possible D gene (6 bases). The germline V and J ends were trimmed by 0 bases and 5 bases, with 11 bases remaining between them. This CDR3 is built from 14 residues. The V gene's germline CDR1 is SGHAT and CDR2 FQNNGV.

A few counts support this clone. The J gene is TRBJ2-1, the V gene TRBV11-3; 9 nucleotides line up with TRBD1. Germline CDR1 is SGHNT and CDR2 is YENEEA. The CDR3 covers 17 residues. Trimming removed 1 base from V and 4 bases from J; junction bases left unmatched: 8. CDR3 region: CASSLAGTGRLYNEQFF. DNA of the CDR3: TGTGCCAGCAGCTTAGCCGGGACAGGGCGCCTGTACAATGAGCAGTTCTTC.

This clone was recorded many times. This chain joins TRBV3-1 (or the pseudogene TRBV3-2) and TRBJ1-1, with D possibly being TRBD1 (5 bases). Between the trimmed V and J ends, which lost 3 bases and 7 bases, there was a span of 9 bases. The CDR3 contains 12 residues. The germline gives CDR1 LGHDT, CDR2 YNNKEL (reference sequence). CDR3 sequence (DNA): TGTGCCAGCAGCCATTCCCAGGGTGAAGCTTTCTTT. It is translated as CASSHSQGEAFF.

In this sample, this clone turned up a few times. V gene TRBV6-5 combines with J gene TRBJ1-5; unclear D gene. Per the germline V gene, CDR1 is MNHEY and CDR2 is SVGAGI. V was pared by 10 bases and J by 3 bases, with 13 bases between. This CDR3 is built from 13 residues. The CDR3, as DNA: TGTGCCATCCGACAAAACAACAATCAGCCCCAGCATTTT. This sequence encodes CAIRQNNNQPQHF.

The sample holds one count of this clone. The V call is TRBV6-2 or TRBV6-3, the J call TRBJ1-6; D remains ambiguous. This CDR3 region has 15 residues. V lost 6 bases and J lost 7, with 16 bases in between. Germline assignment: CDR1 MNHEY and CDR2 SVGEGT. The CDR3, as DNA: TGTGCCAGCAGCGCCGTGGAAGCGACGAATTCACCCCTCCACTTT. As protein: CASSAVEATNSPLHF.

This chain joins TRBV6-1 and TRBJ2-5; D not certain. CDR1 and CDR2 (germline): MNHNS, SASEGT. V gave up 2 bases and J gave up 4 bases, with 5 bases separating them. The CDR3 sequence is 12 residues long. CDR3 bases: TGTGCCAGCAGTGAATCAGTAGAGACCCAGTACTTC. It translates to CASSESVETQYF.

This chain joins TRBV11-2 and TRBJ1-2; D may be TRBD1 (5 bases). The V gene lost 5 bases and the J gene lost 5 bases, with 15 bases spanning the gap. This CDR3 is 14 amino acids long. In germline, CDR1 is SGHAT, CDR2 FQNNGV. The CDR3 DNA reads TGTGCCAGCAGCCCCCTGGGGGGGTTGTATGGCTACACCTTC. It translates to CASSPLGGLYGYTF.

The chain employs TRBV7-2 and TRBJ2-3; D unclear. Trimming pared 1 base from V and 3 bases from J, leaving 8 bases between. The CDR3 spans 14 residues. Germline V lookup: CDR1 SGHTA, CDR2 FQGNSA. CDR3: CASSLGPRTDTQYF. In nucleotides, the CDR3 is TGTGCCAGCAGCTTAGGTCCCCGGACAGATACGCAGTATTTT.

This clone was detected once. J is TRBJ1-2 and V is TRBV11-3; D perhaps matches TRBD1 (5 bases). Trimming shortened V by 5 bases and J by 13 bases, and 14 bases separated the two germline ends. CDR3 length: 11 amino acids. Germline lookup yields CDR1 SGHNT and CDR2 YENEEA. CDR3 sequence: CASSPQDEVTF. Written as DNA, the CDR3 is TGTGCCAGCAGCCCACAGGACGAAGTCACCTTC.

The chain uses TRBV18 and TRBJ1-4, with a possible D match to TRBD1 (5 bases). Germline CDR1 KGHSH, CDR2 LQKENI. This CDR3 has 15 residues. The V gene lost 6 bases and the J gene lost 3 bases, with 14 bases spanning the gap. The CDR3: CASSQEGLANEKLFF. In DNA, the CDR3 is TGTGCCAGCTCTCAGGAGGGGTTGGCTAATGAAAAACTGTTTTTT.

The chain combines TRBV6-1 with TRBJ1-5; a weak D match, TRBD1 (5 bases). Trimming pared 1 base from V and 6 bases from J, leaving 13 bases between. The CDR3 loop spans 15 amino acids. CDR1 is MNHNS and CDR2 is SASEGT in the germline V gene. The CDR3 nucleotides are TGTGCCAGCAGTGAAGGGGGGGGAGGGTTTCAGCCCCAGCATTTT. It encodes CASSEGGGGFQPQHF.

V gene TRBV19 combines with J gene TRBJ1-5, with D possibly matching TRBD1 (5 bases). Germline CDR1 is LNHDA and CDR2 is SQIVND (reference sequence). V was clipped by 3 bases and J by 0 bases, with 18 bases between them. The CDR3 extends over 18 amino acids. The chain's CDR3 is CASSIRSATAYSNQPQHF. In DNA, the CDR3 is TGTGCCAGTAGTATTAGGTCGGCGACAGCTTATAGCAATCAGCCCCAGCATTTT.

This chain links TRBV11-3 with TRBJ1-1; no clear D gene. V was trimmed by 0 bases and J by 1 base, leaving 9 bases between them. Germline lookup yields CDR1 SGHNT and CDR2 YENEEA. The CDR3 contains 15 residues. The CDR3 is CASSLDRGRNTEAFF. The CDR3 nucleotides are TGTGCCAGCAGCTTAGATCGTGGGAGGAACACTGAAGCTTTCTTT.

This clone was detected only a few times. This chain joins TRBV15 and TRBJ1-5; TRBD1 matches at 9 bases. The junction had 3 bases not matched to a gene; V was cut back by 6 bases and J by 6 bases. The CDR3 is 13 residues long. Germline values: CDR1 LNHNV, CDR2 YYDKDF (reference sequence). CDR3 sequence: CATRGQGVQPQHF. In DNA, the CDR3 is TGTGCCACCAGGGGACAGGGAGTTCAGCCCCAGCATTTT.

This sequence joins TRBV3-1 (or the pseudogene TRBV3-2) and TRBJ1-3; a possible D gene is TRBD1 (5 bases). Germline assignment: CDR1 LGHDT and CDR2 YNNKEL (reference sequence). This CDR3 has 17 amino acids. Trimming took 4 bases from V and 4 from J, leaving 20 bases between them. The CDR3 is CASSRLRDLTAGNTIYF. The CDR3 DNA sequence: TGTGCCAGCAGCCGACTCAGGGATTTGACGGCCGGAAACACCATATATTTT.

The V and J genes are TRBV5-1 and TRBJ2-7, with 10 nucleotides matching TRBD2. The germline CDR1 and CDR2 sequences are SGHRS and YFSETQ. This CDR3 is built from 16 residues. V was pared by 2 bases and J by 0 bases, with 5 bases of the junction left unmatched. CDR3 sequence (DNA): TGCGCCAGCAGCTTTACTAGCGGGATGAGCTCCTACGAGCAGTACTTC. It translates to CASSFTSGMSSYEQYF.

V and J are TRBV3-1 (or the pseudogene TRBV3-2) and TRBJ1-1; D remains ambiguous. Germline CDR1 reads LGHDT; CDR2 reads YNNKEL (reference sequence). The CDR3 runs 13 residues. The V end was cut by 1 base, the J end by 4 bases, with 7 bases between. The CDR3 DNA reads as TGTGCCAGCAGCCAAGGGAGGGTCACTGAAGCTTTCTTT. Translating it yields CASSQGRVTEAFF.

This clone has more than one count but fewer than ten. This chain joins TRBV5-6 and TRBJ2-7; the D gene is possibly TRBD1 (5 bases). The V gene lost 4 bases and the J gene lost 4 bases, with 15 bases spanning the gap. Germline V lookup: CDR1 SGHDT, CDR2 YYEEEE. The CDR3 contains 14 residues. The CDR3 nucleotides are TGTGCCAGCAGCAGCAGGGTCATGCAGTACGAGCAGTACTTC. Its protein product is CASSSRVMQYEQYF.

The chain employs TRBV12-3 or TRBV12-4 and TRBJ2-1, with 8 bases identical to TRBD1. The CDR3 sequence is 12 residues long. The V gene end was trimmed by 5 bases and the J gene end by 12 bases; junction bases not matched to a gene: 6. CDR3 bases: TGTGCCAGCAGTAGGACAGGGCGGGGGCAGTTCTTC. Protein: CASSRTGRGQFF.

A few counts support this clone. The V call is TRBV3-1 (or the pseudogene TRBV3-2), the J call TRBJ1-1; TRBD1 aligns across 9 bases. The CDR3 extends over 15 amino acids. Unmatched junction bases numbered 4, after V lost 4 bases and J lost 1 base. Germline V gives CDR1 LGHDT, CDR2 YNNKEL (reference sequence). DNA for the CDR3: TGTGCCAGCAGCCCTAGGGACAGGGAGAACACTGAAGCTTTCTTT. Protein sequence: CASSPRDRENTEAFF.

The gene calls are TRBV12-5 and TRBJ1-2, with 9 positions matching TRBD1. Per the germline V gene, CDR1 is LGHNT and CDR2 is FRNRAP. V gave up 0 bases and J gave up 1 base; unmatched junction bases: 12. The CDR3 has 19 amino acids. The CDR3 DNA reads as TGTGCTAGTGGTTTGGTACTAGGACAGGGGATTAATTTTAACTATGGCTACACCTTC. It codes for CASGLVLGQGINFNYGYTF.

The rearrangement joins TRBV18 to TRBJ2-5; D gene uncertain. The CDR3 consists of 13 residues. Germline V lookup: CDR1 KGHSH, CDR2 LQKENI. Trimming removed 3 bases at V and 0 bases at J, with 5 bases between. The CDR3 coding sequence is TGTGCCAGCTCACCCCTAGACCAAGAGACCCAGTACTTC. This encodes CASSPLDQETQYF.

CDR3 sequence: CASSSTSGRLWQETQYF. CDR3 DNA sequence: TGTGCCAGCAGCTCGACTAGCGGGAGGCTGTGGCAAGAGACCCAGTACTTC. The chain links TRBV11-2 to TRBJ2-5, with 13 bases fitting TRBD2. Per germline, CDR1 SGHAT and CDR2 FQNNGV. J was trimmed by 2 bases and V by 4 bases; bases with no gene match: 7. The CDR3 is 17 residues long.

J is TRBJ1-1 and V is TRBV27; TRBD1 matches at 8 bases. The CDR3 covers 16 residues. Germline-derived CDR1 and CDR2 are MNHEY and SMNVEV (reference sequence). The trim removed 5 bases at V and 5 bases at J, leaving 13 bases unmatched. The CDR3 bases are TGTGCCAGCAGTACTATGGACAGGGCAAGGGGTACTGAAGCTTTCTTT. Protein product: CASSTMDRARGTEAFF.

The V and J genes are TRBV6-2 or TRBV6-3 and TRBJ1-5; 12 nucleotides match TRBD1. The junction had 11 bases not matched to a gene; V was cut back by 4 bases and J by 7 bases. Germline values: CDR1 MNHEY, CDR2 SVGEGT. The CDR3 is 17 residues long. CDR3 residues: CASSSGTGGAGWQPQHF. In DNA form, the CDR3 reads TGTGCCAGCAGTTCCGGGACAGGGGGCGCGGGTTGGCAGCCCCAGCATTTT.

V gene TRBV5-1 combines with J gene TRBJ2-5, with 12 bases aligning to TRBD1. Germline V CDR1 and CDR2: SGHRS, YFSETQ. J gave up 5 bases and V 0 bases, and 11 bases lay outside the gene matches. There are 18 residues in the CDR3. The CDR3 loop is CASSLGGTGTGGGETQYF. CDR3 nucleotides: TGCGCCAGCAGCTTGGGTGGCACCGGGACAGGGGGCGGGGAGACCCAGTACTTC. Using reference TRBV5-1 and TRBJ2-5 for the parts outside the CDR3, the full variable domain is KAGVTQTPRYLIKTRGQQVTLSCSPISGHRSVSWYQQTPGQGLQFLFEYFSETQRNKGNFPGRFSGRQFSNSRSEMNVSTLELGDSALYLCASSLGGTGTGGGETQYFGPGTRLLVL.

The sample holds a few counts of this clone. The chain joins TRBV24-1 to TRBJ2-1; 10 bases agree with TRBD2. J gave up 10 bases and V 4 bases, and 9 bases lay outside the gene matches. CDR1 and CDR2 from the germline V gene are KGHDR and SFDVKD. CDR3 length: 15 amino acids. Here the CDR3 DNA reads TGTGCCACCAGTGAACGATCCGGGACTAGCGACGAGCAGTTCTTC. This sequence encodes CATSERSGTSDEQFF.